This TCR beta chain was found in a study of T cells after yellow fever vaccination. Study results and limitations: The study re-detected most primary-vaccination clones after the booster (roughly 96% CD4, 88% CD8). It was a weaker secondary response, yet one that peaked faster, at day 5 versus 15. FACS-sorted repertoires could harbor abundant contaminating bulk-population clonotypes.

A universal primer site and UMIs were added as TCR cDNA was made by 5'RACE template switching. Using its own MiXCR run on the 5' RACE reads, TCRdb lists one record per CDR3 protein. The profile covers 200,000 to 300,000 distinct CDR3 sequences, with over 10% appearing a single time and roughly 0.5% taken by the ten largest. Note on this clonotype: The target antigen is unknown.

Germline assignment: CDR1 MNHEY and CDR2 SVGAGI. The CDR3 is 14 residues long. V was clipped by 4 bases and J by 4 bases; unmatched bases: 5. This chain uses TRBV6-5 with TRBJ2-5, with 8 bases aligning to TRBD1. The TCR comes from a man aged 25-40 years who received the YFV17D yellow fever vaccine. The specimen was CD4+ T cells sorted from PBMCs, collected 45 days after the yellow fever booster vaccination. For the CDR3, the DNA is TGTGCCAGCAGTTCCCGGACAGGGCGAGAGACCCAGTACTTC. Protein: CASSSRTGRETQYF.